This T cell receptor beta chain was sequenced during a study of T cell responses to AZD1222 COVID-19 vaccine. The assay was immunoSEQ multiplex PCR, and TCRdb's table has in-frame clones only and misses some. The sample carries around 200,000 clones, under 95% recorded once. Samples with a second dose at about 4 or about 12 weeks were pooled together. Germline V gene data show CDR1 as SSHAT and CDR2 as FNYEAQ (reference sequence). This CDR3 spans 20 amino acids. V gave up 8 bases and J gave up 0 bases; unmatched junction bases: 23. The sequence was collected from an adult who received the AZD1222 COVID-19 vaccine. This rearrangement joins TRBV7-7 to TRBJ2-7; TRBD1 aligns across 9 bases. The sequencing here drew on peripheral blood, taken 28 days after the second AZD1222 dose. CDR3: CASLGSLPQGANVSSYEQYF. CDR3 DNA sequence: TGTGCCAGCCTAGGTTCGCTTCCACAGGGGGCCAACGTGAGCTCCTACGAGCAGTACTTC.